Listed here are 10 T cell receptor beta chains from one sample, sequenced in a study of beta chain features in type 1 diabetes. All of the isolated RNA was reverse transcribed, so expressed TCRB transcripts were sequenced. Profiling relied on immunoSEQ multiplex PCR, and the TCRdb table lists in-frame clones only, not all of them. The table lists fewer than 650,000 clones, around 16% of them singletons. Material: naive CD4+ T cells from blood. Receptor source: a man aged 18 to 35 in good health.

This clone was detected only once. The gene calls are TRBV19 and TRBJ2-5, with D hard to call. The CDR3 covers 14 residues. Deletions cut 5 bases from V and 0 bases from J, with 10 bases between. Germline CDR1 reads LNHDA; CDR2 reads SQIVND (reference sequence). CDR3 DNA sequence: TGTGCCAGTAGTTCGTTGGCAGACCAAGAGACCCAGTACTTC. Its protein product is CASSSLADQETQYF.

A few counts support this clone. The chain employs TRBV21-1 and TRBJ2-2; the table assigns TRBD1, which was not confirmed against the DNA. TRBV21-1 is assigned pseudogene status. The CDR3 has 17 residues. CDR3: CASSRAGATPNTGELFF. The CDR3 nucleotides are TGTGCCAGCTCCCGGGCAGGGGCTACCCCGAACACCGGGGAGCTGTTTTTT.

This clone appeared a few times. The chain links TRBV7-9 to TRBJ1-4, with 9 bases lining up with TRBD1. Trimming at V came to 3 bases and at J to 0 bases, leaving 2 bases not matched to a gene. The CDR3 runs 16 residues. Per the germline V gene, CDR1 is SEHNR and CDR2 is FQNEAQ (reference sequence). The CDR3 region is CASSLGTGPTNEKLFF. For the CDR3, the DNA is TGTGCCAGCAGCTTGGGGACAGGGCCAACTAATGAAAAACTGTTTTTT. The full variable domain, in which reference TRBV7-9 and TRBJ1-4 provide the parts outside the CDR3, is DTGVSQNPRHKITKRGQNVTFRCDPISEHNRLYWYRQTLGQGPEFLTYFQNEAQLEKSRLLSDRFSAERPKGSFSTLEIQRTEQGDSAMYLCASSLGTGPTNEKLFFGSGTQLSVL.

This clone was seen more than once but under ten times. The gene calls are TRBV29-1 and TRBJ2-7; D gene ambiguous. Germline CDR1 reads SQVTM; CDR2 reads ANQGSEA. The CDR3 has 12 amino acids. V gave up 6 bases and J gave up 1 base, with 10 bases separating them. As DNA, the CDR3 is TGCAGCGTGATAGTCTGGTCCTACGAGCAGTACTTC. It encodes CSVIVWSYEQYF.

As DNA, the CDR3 is TGTGCCAGCAGCTTGGCCGGGACAGGGAACTATGGCTACACCTTC. Translation gives CASSLAGTGNYGYTF. The chain couples TRBV5-6 to TRBJ1-2; TRBD1 matches at 9 bases. This CDR3 region has 15 residues. The J segment lost 2 bases and the V segment lost 0 bases, leaving 2 bases of the junction unmatched. Germline V gene sequence: CDR1 SGHDT, CDR2 YYEEEE.

This sequence joins TRBV5-4 and TRBJ1-5; D possibly corresponds to TRBD1 (5 bases). Deletions cut 0 bases from V and 6 bases from J, with 7 bases between. Germline V gives CDR1 SGHNT, CDR2 YYREEE (reference sequence). The CDR3 totals 13 residues. CDR3 DNA: TGTGCCAGCAGCTTGGCCGGGGGTCAGCCCCAGCATTTT. Its protein is CASSLAGGQPQHF.

The chain combines TRBV28 with TRBJ2-2, with 7 nucleotides matching TRBD1. The CDR3 runs to 16 residues. V trimming: 6 bases; J trimming: 7 bases; junction bases outside the gene matches: 14. The germline V gene encodes CDR1 MDHEN and CDR2 SYDVKM. The CDR3 nucleotides are TGTGCCAGCAGCCCCCTCGGCGGAAGGGGGCTCGGGGAGCTGTTTTTT. It is translated as CASSPLGGRGLGELFF.

V is TRBV23-1 and J is TRBJ2-7, with 7 bases aligning to TRBD1. TRBV23-1 is recorded as an ORF, its role being uncertain. V shed 6 bases and J 7 bases; nucleotides not matched to a gene: 15. This CDR3 region has 15 residues. The CDR3 nucleotides read TGCGCCAGCAGATCCTTGCCGGGACAGACTTTGGAGCAGTACTTC. Its protein is CASRSLPGQTLEQYF.

This sequence joins TRBV7-2 and TRBJ2-5; D may be TRBD1 or TRBD2 (6 bases each). Trimming took 6 bases from V and 7 from J, leaving 18 bases between them. Per germline, CDR1 SGHTA and CDR2 FQGNSA. The CDR3 totals 14 residues. The CDR3 sequence is CASSSGAYGGTQYF. The CDR3 DNA sequence: TGTGCCAGCAGTTCGGGGGCGTACGGCGGGACCCAGTACTTC.

The J gene is TRBJ2-7, the V gene TRBV5-1; D not resolved. The CDR3 runs to 13 residues. V was shortened by 3 bases and J by 6 bases, with 13 bases between the two germline ends. Germline assignment: CDR1 SGHRS and CDR2 YFSETQ. The CDR3 sequence is CASSSNTVGEQYF. The CDR3 nucleotides are TGCGCCAGCAGCTCGAATACCGTCGGCGAGCAGTACTTC.